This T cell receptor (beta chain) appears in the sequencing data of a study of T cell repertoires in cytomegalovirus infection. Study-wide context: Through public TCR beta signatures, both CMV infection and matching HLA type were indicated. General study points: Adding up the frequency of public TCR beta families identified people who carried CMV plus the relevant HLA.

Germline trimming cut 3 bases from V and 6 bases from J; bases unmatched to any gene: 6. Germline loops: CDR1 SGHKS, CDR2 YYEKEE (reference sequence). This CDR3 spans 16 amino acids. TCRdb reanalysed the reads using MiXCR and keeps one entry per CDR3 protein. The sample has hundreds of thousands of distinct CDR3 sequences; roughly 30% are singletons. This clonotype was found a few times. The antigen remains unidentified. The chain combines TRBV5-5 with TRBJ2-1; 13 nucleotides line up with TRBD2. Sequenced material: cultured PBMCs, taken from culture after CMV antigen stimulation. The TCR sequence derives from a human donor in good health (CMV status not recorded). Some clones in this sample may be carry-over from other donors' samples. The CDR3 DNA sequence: TGTGCCAGCAGCTCCAGGGGACTAGCGGGATTCAATGAGCAGTTCTTC. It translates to CASSSRGLAGFNEQFF.